This T cell receptor (beta chain) was retrieved from a study of cytomegalovirus exposure and HLA in healthy donors listed by TCRdb under 2017. Regarding the study in general: An earlier analysis of some 500 of the donors reported about 250 Gb of sequence data and some 120 million unique TCR beta sequences from roughly 180 million T cells. On average, 235,054 unique TCR beta nucleotide sequences were sequenced per donor among a few hundred genotyped donors of the cohort, with roughly 18% of those sequences being non-productive. The study aimed to test whether signatures of past pathogen exposure could be identified by cataloging public T cell receptors. The study combined high-throughput TCR immunosequencing, statistical association of individual TCRs with disease status, and machine learning to predict cytomegalovirus infection status. Class I and class II HLA loci were covered by the typing at four-digit resolution. In an earlier analysis of roughly 540 of the donors, high-throughput TCR beta sequencing was used to judge whether each TCR beta V gene segment behaved as functional or pseudogenic. A separate validation cohort of roughly 130 different subjects was used in addition to the roughly 640-subject first cohort. Four to six DR-DQ haplotypes were handled as single units for association and clustering because linkage in the cohort was strong. The later analysis used no new phenotypic data to find candidate immune exposures, relying instead on TCR beta sequences and their occurrence across donors. Every repertoire in the discovery cohort had been generated on one and the same sequencing platform. A later analysis re-analyzed previously published TCR beta repertoires from 666 donors and added high-resolution HLA genotyping to study TCR occurrence patterns. Of the roughly 430 genotyped donors, over 70% fell in the genetic ancestry cluster associated with self-reported Caucasian donors. An early release that covered more than 550 HLA-typed donors contained approximately 290 gigabases of sequencing data and 70 million to 100 million unique TCR sequences. In a later genetic analysis, genome-wide SNP genotypes for about 55% of the 666 donors were used, and that subset was treated as a discovery cohort. Donor age, sex, ethnicity and CMV serostatus were compiled together with the repertoire data. The T cell repertoires of some 700 subjects were profiled by immunosequencing and related to cytomegalovirus serostatus. The number of donors typed differed by locus, with about 629-640 for A, B, C, DRB1 and DQB1, 522 for DQA1, 600 to 610 for DPA1, and some 450 for DPB1. Results the study describes overall, beyond this receptor: Because counts were too low, roughly 18 rarely observed V segments, including chromosome 9 orphons, were left out of the earlier analysis of a few hundred of the donors. The authors suggested that the approach could potentially be generalized to other disease states and immunological phenotypes. In this cohort, only TCR beta chains were sequenced, and detectable features were limited by the absence of alpha or paired-chain data. Several of the top co-occurrence clusters appeared to be linked to parvovirus B19, influenza, CMV and Epstein-Barr virus, according to a later analysis. A later genetic analysis associated a missense DCLRE1C variant with V-gene and J-gene trimming of TCR beta chains, and an independent cohort replicated the association. A total of fewer than 200 TCR beta chains were listed by the study as associated with cytomegalovirus. For the cohort, immune exposure information was limited to CMV serostatus. A further reported finding was that TCR beta sequences accurately predicted the HLA-A and HLA-B alleles for most subjects in the first cohort. A few of the identified cytomegalovirus-associated TCR beta chains were confirmed in vitro to be specific for cytomegalovirus antigens. Across donors, most TCR sequences were observed very rarely, whereas some public TCRs were present in many individuals. Linkage disequilibrium might explain the correlated functional status among segregating V segments, but an unknown experimental factor could not be ruled out. Specific HLA alleles were associated with 15,000 to 20,000 TCR beta sequences at a false discovery rate of 0.05 in a later analysis. Roughly uniform sequencing depth across donors was assumed in presence/absence analyses, although this assumption may not hold. Because HLA typing was missing for some donors at each locus, association tests included only the typed subset. When HLA alleles, especially DR and DQ, strongly co-occurred, TCR associations were difficult to assign to individual alleles. A cluster of highly shared sequence variants was judged likely to represent a technical artifact of the sequencing pipeline. Broadly in line with IMGT annotations, most TCR beta V segments showed up in productive rearrangements about 87% or about 30% of the time in an earlier analysis of approximately 600 of the donors. A later analysis found that most CMV-associated TCR beta chains appeared HLA-restricted, with HLA associations seemingly driven largely by CMV exposure. A later analysis found that HLA-associated TCR beta chains were more clonally expanded and had lower generation probabilities than equally common non-associated chains. According to a later analysis, TCR association rates differed among HLA loci, with DRB1 alleles showing the most associated TCRs and HLA-C alleles showing the fewest. According to a later genetic analysis, donors in an Asian-associated ancestry cluster had fewer N-insertions in productive TCRs than the roughly 670-donor mean. In both the original and validation cohorts, the classifier was reported to diagnose cytomegalovirus status with high specificity and sensitivity. Some IMGT-functional V segments, including TRBV6-2 and TRBV6-3, could not be distinguished by the 87-base-pair reads and were therefore excluded.

Spanning cysteine to phenylalanine, the CDR3 consists of 16 amino acids. Of the read, only the CDR3 DNA is kept; its 48 bases are in frame from base 1. CDR1 and CDR2 are drawn from the germline V gene: KGHSH, LQKENI. Germline trimming: 5 bases from V, 5 bases from J; junction bases outside gene matches: 10. The cohort consisted of some 730 healthy bone marrow donors. Cohort members were all nominally healthy when sampled, although unrecorded immune exposures were likely present. The donor tested CMV seropositive, placing the donor among the 289 seropositive members of the cohort. Every donor gave a peripheral blood sample, and the peripheral blood mononuclear cells from that sample were used for TCR beta sequencing. Genomic DNA extraction from the blood cell samples was performed with the Qiagen DNeasy Blood Extraction Kit. Library preparation used the immunoSEQ multiplex PCR assay. The multiplex PCR relied on a mix of 60 forward primers for TCR Vbeta segments and 13 reverse primers for TCR Jbeta segments. A multiplex PCR assay on genomic DNA amplified the CDR3 region of rearranged TCR beta genes. On the Illumina HiSeq System, the amplified TCR beta libraries were sequenced as 87-base-pair reads. As for how the authors treated the data: In a later analysis, some 80 million unique TCR beta chains were counted across the roughly 610 repertoires, and roughly 11 million of these chains were shared by at least two donors. To remove PCR and sequencing errors, raw reads were error-corrected and collapsed into unique sequences using a nearest-neighbor algorithm that merged closely related sequences. CDR3 sequences were aligned to IMGT reference sequences to assign V, D and J gene segments. For a sequence to be retained, a match of at least six nucleotides was required to both a V gene segment and a J gene segment. A rearrangement was called productive if the CDR3 had no stop codons and remained in frame with V and J, and every other rearrangement was called non-productive. CDR3 was defined according to IMGT convention as the region running from the second conserved V-encoded cysteine to the conserved J-encoded phenylalanine. In an earlier analysis of 587 of the donors, sequences lacking an unambiguous match to a single V gene segment were excluded. An earlier analysis of almost 600 of the donors classified V segments as functional when productive rearrangements were above 56.7% and as segregating when the standard deviation between donors was above 5%. A statistical classification framework was built to diagnose cytomegalovirus status from the catalog of TCR beta chain sequences. A later analysis assigned V and J genes by comparing TCR nucleotide sequences with IMGT/GENE-DB human TR gene sequences. Using the TCRdist pipeline, a later analysis assigned CDR3 sequences along with most-parsimonious VDJ recombination scenarios. In a later analysis, every TCR beta chain was defined by the combination of its CDR3 amino acid sequence and its V-gene family, and reads without a unique V-gene family were dropped. In a later analysis, 450 to 600 highly shared, low-generation-probability nucleotide sequences were removed to address suspected cross-contamination and a sequencing artifact. For each public chain, a later analysis derived a clonal expansion index from normalized ranks of inferred template counts within each repertoire. A later analysis computed generation probabilities with a VDJ recombination model fitted to out-of-frame rearrangements, and checked the results against IGoR. In a later analysis, hypergeometric tests were used to score TCR-TCR, TCR-HLA and TCR-CMV co-occurrence, with a repertoire-size bias correction applied to TCR pairs. In a later analysis, false discovery rates were estimated by permuting HLA or CMV assignments 20 times. In a later analysis, co-occurring TCRs were grouped with DBSCAN, and TCRdist sequence similarity was added when clustering was performed within HLA-allele-positive subsets. For co-occurrence clustering, repertoires with fewer than 30,000 or more than 120,000 public chains were excluded, along with roughly 5 repertoires with anomalous nucleotide sharing. TCRdb re-hosts the immuneACCESS table, in-frame sequences only. Its copies lack some clones; in the studies checked, an unresolved V gene accounts for under half of them, and the cause for the rest is not known. The V and J calls and the clone size are those of that table, but D and trimming were determined from the DNA. This sample lists about 73,000 clones; 67% were detected once. Together, the top ten hold approximately 6.9% of the sample.

Worth noting for this clone: Which antigen it targets is not known. Per-base quality was not reported, and no clone a single base away is much larger than it.

The specimen sequenced was PBMCs. This TCR came from a woman aged 50 to 60 in good health and CMV-seropositive. The rearrangement joined TRBV18 to TRBJ2-4, and 9 junctional nucleotides match TRBD1. The nucleotides read TGTGCCAGCTCATCTATCCGGACAGGGGCCCAAAACATTCAGTACTTC. Its amino acids are CASSSIRTGAQNIQYF.